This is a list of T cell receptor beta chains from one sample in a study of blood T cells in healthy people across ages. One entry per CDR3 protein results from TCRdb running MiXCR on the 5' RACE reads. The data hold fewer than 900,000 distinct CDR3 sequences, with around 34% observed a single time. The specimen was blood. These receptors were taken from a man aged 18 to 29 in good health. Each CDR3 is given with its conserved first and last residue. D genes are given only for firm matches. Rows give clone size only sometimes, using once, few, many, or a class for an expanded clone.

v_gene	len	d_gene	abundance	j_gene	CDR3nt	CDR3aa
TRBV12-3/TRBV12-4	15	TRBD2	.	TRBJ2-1	TGTGCCAGCAGTCCTAGCGGGGGTTTCTACAATGAGCAGTTCTTC	CASSPSGGFYNEQFF
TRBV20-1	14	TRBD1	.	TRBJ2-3	TGCAGTGCTAGAACAGGGGGAAACACAGATACGCAGTATTTT	CSARTGGNTDTQYF
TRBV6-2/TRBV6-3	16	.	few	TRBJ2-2	TGTGCCAGCAGTCCACTCGCCCGATCGAACACCGGGGAGCTGTTTTTT	CASSPLARSNTGELFF
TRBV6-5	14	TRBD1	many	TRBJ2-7	TGTGCCAGCAGAAGGGACAGGTTGCGCTACGAGCAGTACTTC	CASRRDRLRYEQYF
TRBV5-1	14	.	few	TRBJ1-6	TGCGCCAGCAGCTTGGAGACGAGGAATTCACCCCTCCACTTT	CASSLETRNSPLHF
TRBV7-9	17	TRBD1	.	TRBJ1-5	TGTGCCAGCAGCGGGTCGGGACAGGGGCACGGCAATCAGCCCCAGCATTTT	CASSGSGQGHGNQPQHF
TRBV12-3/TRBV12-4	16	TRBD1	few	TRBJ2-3	TGTGCCAGCAGTTCGGGGACAGGGCCTCTCACAGATACGCAGTATTTT	CASSSGTGPLTDTQYF
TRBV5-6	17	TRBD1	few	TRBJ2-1	TGTGCCAGCAGCTTGGTAGGGATCGACAGGGACGACAATGAGCAGTTCTTC	CASSLVGIDRDDNEQFF
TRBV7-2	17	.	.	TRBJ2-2	TGTGCCAGCAGCTGGGGGCTTCAGGGGTTTAACACCGGGGAGCTGTTTTTT	CASSWGLQGFNTGELFF
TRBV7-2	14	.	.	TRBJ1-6	TGTGCCAGCAGCCAGAGTATGGAGAATTCACCCCTCCACTTT	CASSQSMENSPLHF
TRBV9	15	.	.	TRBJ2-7	TGTGCCAGCAGCGTAGCTGGCCGGGGGCTCGACGAGCAGTACTTC	CASSVAGRGLDEQYF
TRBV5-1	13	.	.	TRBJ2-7	TGCGCCAGCAGCCCCGGTCCCGGCTACGAGCAGTACTTC	CASSPGPGYEQYF
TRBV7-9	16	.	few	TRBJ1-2	TGTGCCAGCAGCGGAGGGGCAGTCCGCCCCCTCTATGGCTACACCTTC	CASSGGAVRPLYGYTF
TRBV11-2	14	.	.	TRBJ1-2	TGTGCCAGCAGCTACCTAAGGACTAGCTATGGCTACACCTTC	CASSYLRTSYGYTF
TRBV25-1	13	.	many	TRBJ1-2	TGTGCCAGCAGTGATAGAGGCTTCTATGGCTACACCTTC	CASSDRGFYGYTF
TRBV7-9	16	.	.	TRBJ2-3	TGTGCCAGCAGCGGAACCTACAGGACGCACACAGGTACGCAGTATTTT	CASSGTYRTHTGTQYF
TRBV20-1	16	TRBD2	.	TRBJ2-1	TGCAGTGCTAGACCGGCCGGGACTAGCGGGTACAATGAGCAGTTCTTC	CSARPAGTSGYNEQFF
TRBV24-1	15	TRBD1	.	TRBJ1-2	TGTGCCACCAGTGATTCCGGGACAGGGATTGATGGCTACACCTTC	CATSDSGTGIDGYTF
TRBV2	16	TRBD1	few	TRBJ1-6	TGTGCCAGCATCCTGGACAGGGGAATCTATAATTCACCCCTCCACTTT	CASILDRGIYNSPLHF
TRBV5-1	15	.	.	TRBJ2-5	TGCGCCAGCAGCCGTAAGAGCGGAAACCTGGAGACCCAGTACTTC	CASSRKSGNLETQYF
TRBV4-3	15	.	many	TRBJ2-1	TGCGCCAGCAGCCCTCGCGGCCTCGACGCTAGGGAGCAGTTCTTC	CASSPRGLDAREQFF
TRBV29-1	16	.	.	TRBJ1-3	TGCAGCGTTGGCCGGGAGGATCTTCTCTCTGGAAACACCATATATTTT	CSVGREDLLSGNTIYF
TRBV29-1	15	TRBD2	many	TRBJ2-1	TGCAGCGTCTCTCCCCGCGGGAGCTCCTACAATGAGCAGTTCTTC	CSVSPRGSSYNEQFF
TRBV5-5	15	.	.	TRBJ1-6	TGTGCCAGCAGCTTGGGGGAATCGCCCAATTCACCCCTCCACTTT	CASSLGESPNSPLHF
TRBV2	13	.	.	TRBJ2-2	TGTGCCAGCAGTGATGGGGGAGTCGGGGAGCTGTTTTTT	CASSDGGVGELFF
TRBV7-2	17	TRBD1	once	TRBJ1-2	TGTGCCAGCAGCCCCTGGGACAGACTTTTCGCTAACTATGGCTACACCTTC	CASSPWDRLFANYGYTF
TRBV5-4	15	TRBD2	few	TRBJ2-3	TGTGCCAGCAGCCACAGACGGGGGGGGGCAGATACGCAGTATTTT	CASSHRRGGADTQYF
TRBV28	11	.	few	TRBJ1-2	TGTGCCATCAGACAGACCTATGGCTACACCTTC	CAIRQTYGYTF
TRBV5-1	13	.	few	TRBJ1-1	TGCGCCAGCAGCAAGGGAGAAAGCACTGAAGCTTTCTTT	CASSKGESTEAFF
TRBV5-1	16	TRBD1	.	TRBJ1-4	TGCGCCAGCAGCCCCACCTCCGGGACAGGGCTTGAAAAACTGTTTTTT	CASSPTSGTGLEKLFF
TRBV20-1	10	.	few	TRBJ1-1	TGCAGTGCCACCGACAGTGAAGCTTTCTTT	CSATDSEAFF
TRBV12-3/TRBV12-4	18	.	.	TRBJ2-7	TGTGCCAGCAGTTTTGGCACCCGGAGGGTCGCCTCCTACAATGAGCAGTACTTC	CASSFGTRRVASYNEQYF
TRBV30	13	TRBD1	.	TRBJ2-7	TGTGCCTGGAGTGGGGACAGAACCTACGAGCAGTACTTC	CAWSGDRTYEQYF
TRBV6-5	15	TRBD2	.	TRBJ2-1	TGTGCCAGCATGGAACTAGCGGGGGGTAGGAATGAGCAGTTCTTC	CASMELAGGRNEQFF
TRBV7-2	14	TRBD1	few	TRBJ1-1	TGTGCCAGCAGAACACAGGGGGCAGGGACTGAAGCTTTCTTT	CASRTQGAGTEAFF
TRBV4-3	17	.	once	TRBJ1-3	TGCGCCAGCAGCCAAGATCGGGCCGGGGGCTTTGGAAACACCATATATTTT	CASSQDRAGGFGNTIYF
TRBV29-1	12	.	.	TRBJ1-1	TGCAGCACCTCGACTCCGAACACTGAAGCTTTCTTT	CSTSTPNTEAFF
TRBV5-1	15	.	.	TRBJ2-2	TGCGCCAGCAGCTTGGGCGACAGGGAGGTCGGGGAGCTGTTTTTT	CASSLGDREVGELFF
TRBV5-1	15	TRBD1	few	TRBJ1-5	TGCGCCAGCAGGTCCGGGACAGGGTTCAATCAGCCCCAGCATTTT	CASRSGTGFNQPQHF
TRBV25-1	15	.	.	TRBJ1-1	TGTGCCAGCAGTGAGGTAGGGGTGGGTGACACTGAAGCTTTCTTT	CASSEVGVGDTEAFF
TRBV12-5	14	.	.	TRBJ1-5	TGTGCTAGTGGTTTCCTGGGTTTCAATCAGCCCCAGCATTTT	CASGFLGFNQPQHF
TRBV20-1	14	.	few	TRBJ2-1	TGCAGTGCTTCGAGCACAAACCTCTACAATGAGCAGTTCTTC	CSASSTNLYNEQFF
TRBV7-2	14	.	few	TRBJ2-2	TGTGCCAGCATCCTCAAAGGGGGATACGGGGAGCTGTTTTTT	CASILKGGYGELFF
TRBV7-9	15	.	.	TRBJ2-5	TGTGCCAGCAGCTTAGAAGGGGGGTTTTACAATGAGCAGTACTTC	CASSLEGGFYNEQYF
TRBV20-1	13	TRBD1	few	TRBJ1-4	TGCAGTGCTGACAGGGGAGGGAATGAAAAACTGTTTTTT	CSADRGGNEKLFF
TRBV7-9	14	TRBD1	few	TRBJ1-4	TGTGCCAGCAGCCGGGACAGCACTAATGAAAAACTGTTTTTT	CASSRDSTNEKLFF
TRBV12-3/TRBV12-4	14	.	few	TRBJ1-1	TGTGCCAGCAGTTTTATAACAGGAAACACTGAAGCTTTCTTT	CASSFITGNTEAFF
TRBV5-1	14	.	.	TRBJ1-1	TGCGCCAGCAGCGGGGGGGCGGCACGGGAGGAAGCTTTCTTT	CASSGGAAREEAFF
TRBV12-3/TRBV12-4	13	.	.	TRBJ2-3	TGTGCCAGCAGGGACCCTGGATCGGATACGCAGTATTTT	CASRDPGSDTQYF
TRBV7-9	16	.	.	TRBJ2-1	TGTGCCAGCAGCTTAGAGGGACGCATCACCTACAATGAGCAGTTCTTC	CASSLEGRITYNEQFF
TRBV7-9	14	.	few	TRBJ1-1	TGTGCCAGCAGCTTAGCGCTGGGGGACACTGAAGCTTTCTTT	CASSLALGDTEAFF
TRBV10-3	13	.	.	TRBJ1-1	TGTGCCATCAGTGGGAACGAACCAACGGGAGCTTTCTTT	CAISGNEPTGAFF
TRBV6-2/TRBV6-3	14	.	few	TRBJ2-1	TGTGCCAGCAGTTTTTCAGGGGTGAGGAATGAGCAGTTCTTC	CASSFSGVRNEQFF
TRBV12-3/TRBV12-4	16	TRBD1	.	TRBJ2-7	TGTGCCAGCAGTCCTCGTCCGGGACAGGGGTTCTACGAGCAGTACTTC	CASSPRPGQGFYEQYF
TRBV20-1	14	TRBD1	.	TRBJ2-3	TGCAGTGCGGACAGGACAGTGAACACAGATACGCAGTATTTT	CSADRTVNTDTQYF
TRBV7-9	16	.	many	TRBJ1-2	TGTGCCAGCACCAAAGCAAGTGGGGGGCGGACCTATGGCTACACCTTC	CASTKASGGRTYGYTF
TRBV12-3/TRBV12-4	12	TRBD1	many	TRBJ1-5	TGTGCCAGCTCAGGGGGGGATCAGCCCCAGCATTTT	CASSGGDQPQHF
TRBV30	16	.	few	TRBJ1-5	TGTGCCTGGAGGGAAAACCGGGAGTTGTGGAATCAGCCCCAGCATTTT	CAWRENRELWNQPQHF
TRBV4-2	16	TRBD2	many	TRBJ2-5	TGTGCCAGCAGCCAAGGATCGGCTAGCGGCGTGGAGACCCAGTACTTC	CASSQGSASGVETQYF